Included here is one T cell receptor (beta chain) sequence, with context. These data belong to a study of blood T cell repertoires in COVID-19. Assay used: immunoSEQ multiplex PCR; TCRdb lists only in-frame clones, some missing. The sample has 200,000 to 300,000 clones; around 88% are singletons. V gave up 1 base and J gave up 3 bases; unmatched junction bases: 7. CDR1 LNHNV and CDR2 YYDKDF come from the germline V gene (reference sequence). The CDR3 is 16 residues long. The rearrangement joins TRBV15 to TRBJ2-3, with 7 bases that match TRBD1. This TCR came from a woman under 40 with COVID-19, enrolled during active disease. Sequences were obtained from peripheral blood. CDR3 in DNA: TGTGCCACCAGCAGAGCCCTGACAGGGTTAACAGATACGCAGTATTTT. Its protein is CATSRALTGLTDTQYF.